A single sample is the source of the 7 T cell receptor beta chains below, sequenced in a study of shared clonotypes between healthy human individuals. The data were produced by immunoSEQ multiplex PCR, yet TCRdb's version contains in-frame clones alone and is incomplete. The sample shows some 1.5 million clones, 95% to 99% of them seen only once. The sequenced sample was naive CD4+ T cells sorted from blood. The subset: CD45RA+ positively selected. The source is a man aged 30 to 45 in good health.

The chain joins TRBV7-9 to TRBJ2-1; 10 positions agree with TRBD2. Germline V gene data show CDR1 as SEHNR and CDR2 as FQNEAQ (reference sequence). The CDR3 spans 16 residues. With V trimmed by 0 bases and J by 5 bases, 4 bases remained unmatched. The CDR3 region has the DNA TGTGCCAGCAGCTTAGCCCTAGCGGGAGTCGACAATGAGCAGTTCTTC. It yields the protein CASSLALAGVDNEQFF.

The CDR3 loop is CASSRPMGSFYEQYF. CDR3 nucleotides: TGTGCCAGCAGCCGACCGATGGGCTCCTTCTACGAGCAGTACTTC. J is TRBJ2-7 and V is TRBV4-2; D not certain. Germline lookup yields CDR1 LGHNA and CDR2 YNFKEQ. This CDR3 contains 15 residues. The V and J ends lost 4 bases and 3 bases respectively, with 16 bases between them.

On this clone: The sample holds other DNA sequences that translate to the same CDR3. V gene TRBV5-4 combines with J gene TRBJ2-7; 7 bases fit TRBD1. V lost 5 bases, J lost 4 bases, and 6 bases stayed unmatched. The CDR3 spans 13 residues. The germline V gene has CDR1 SGHNT and CDR2 YYREEE (reference sequence). CDR3 amino acids: CASSLLQGYEQYF. CDR3 DNA sequence: TGTGCCAGCAGTTTACTACAGGGGTACGAGCAGTACTTC.

V is TRBV9 and J is TRBJ1-1; 8 bases agree with TRBD1. The germline V gene encodes CDR1 SGDLS and CDR2 YYNGEE. This CDR3 has 15 residues. With 3 bases clipped from V and 1 base from J, the junction kept 5 bases outside the gene matches. The chain's CDR3 is CASSAGDRWNTEAFF. Written as DNA, the CDR3 is TGTGCCAGCAGCGCCGGGGACAGGTGGAACACTGAAGCTTTCTTT.

V gene TRBV9 combines with J gene TRBJ2-3, with 8 nucleotides matching TRBD1. The CDR3 totals 13 residues. Germline V lookup: CDR1 SGDLS, CDR2 YYNGEE. The trim removed 7 bases at V and 5 bases at J, leaving 6 bases unmatched. The CDR3 nucleotides read TGTGCCAGCGCCAGGGGGCCCGGAGATACGCAGTATTTT. This gives the protein CASARGPGDTQYF.

A note on this clone: The identical CDR3 is also encoded by other nucleotide sequences in the sample. The V call is TRBV7-2, the J call TRBJ2-1; tentatively, D is TRBD2 (6 bases). Germline lookup yields CDR1 SGHTA and CDR2 FQGNSA. This CDR3 region has 13 residues. The germline V and J ends were trimmed by 5 bases and 4 bases, with 9 bases remaining between them. CDR3 sequence (DNA): TGTGCCAGCAGCGGAGGGCCATACAATGAGCAGTTCTTC. Protein: CASSGGPYNEQFF.

CDR3 sequence (DNA): TGTGCCATCAGATCGGACAGGGGAGACGAGCAGTACTTC. Protein: CAIRSDRGDEQYF. The genes are TRBV10-3 and TRBJ2-7; TRBD1 aligns across 9 bases. Germline trimming cut 6 bases from V and 5 bases from J; bases unmatched to any gene: 5. The CDR3 has 13 amino acids. Looked up from germline, CDR1 is ENHRY and CDR2 is SYGVKD.